The present T cell receptor beta chain was sequenced within a study of T-cell memory formation after mild COVID-19. This clonotype was seen more than once but under ten times. TCRdb called the 5' RACE reads again in MiXCR, with one record for every CDR3 protein. This table holds roughly 170,000 distinct CDR3 sequences, 18% found once. The receptor was isolated from a man in his late teens or twenties who had mild COVID-19 (a few samples of this study predate the infection). Cell type and time point are not known. Specimen: PBMCs or a T cell subset sorted from them (not recorded which).

CDR3 coding DNA: TGTGCCAGTAGTCCGGGCGGAATTGAGACTGAAGCTTTCTTT. It is translated as CASSPGGIETEAFF. This rearrangement joins TRBV19 to TRBJ1-1; D is uncertain. V lost 5 bases, J lost 5 bases, and 15 bases lay in between. CDR3 length: 14 residues. Germline CDR1 LNHDA, CDR2 SQIVND (reference sequence).